Each of the 28 T cell receptor beta chains below was sequenced from the same sample in a study of response to subunit inactivated influenza vaccine. TCRdb called the RT-PCR reads again in MiXCR, with one record for every CDR3 protein. The sample lists 600,000 to 850,000 distinct CDR3 sequences, 14% occurring once. Sequencing used PBMCs from blood, obtained 14 to 15 days before vaccination. Source of these receptors: a man in his fifties or sixties who received an inactivated influenza vaccine.

V and J are TRBV4-2 and TRBJ2-7; D unresolved. This CDR3 has 15 residues. Germline V gene data show CDR1 as LGHNA and CDR2 as YNFKEQ. Trimming cost V 4 bases and J 0 bases, with 13 bases left between them. The CDR3 protein is CASSRDSTSSYEQYF. The CDR3 nucleotides are TGTGCCAGCAGCCGAGACTCCACGAGCTCCTACGAGCAGTACTTC.

The chain recombines TRBV10-3 with TRBJ2-3; D might be TRBD1 (5 bases). Germline CDR1 and CDR2: ENHRY and SYGVKD. Trimming cost V 6 bases and J 5 bases, with 18 bases left between them. This CDR3 comprises 15 residues. DNA for the CDR3: TGTGCCATCAGGGGTTTAGTAGGGGCTGGAGATACGCAGTATTTT. Encoded protein: CAIRGLVGAGDTQYF.

The J gene is TRBJ2-7, the V gene TRBV28, with 7 positions matching TRBD1. V shed 6 bases and J 0 bases; nucleotides not matched to a gene: 8. In germline, CDR1 is MDHEN, CDR2 SYDVKM. This CDR3 has 15 residues. The DNA of the CDR3 is TGTGCCAGCAGGGACCGGGACAGAATCTCCTACGAGCAGTACTTC. Amino acid sequence: CASRDRDRISYEQYF.

This chain joins TRBV7-6 and TRBJ2-5; D might be TRBD2 (5 bases). Germline V gene data show CDR1 as SGHVS and CDR2 as FNYEAQ. The CDR3 loop spans 15 amino acids. V lost 2 bases, J lost 1 base, and 11 bases lay in between. The CDR3 loop reads CASSLLGSRQETQYF. DNA of the CDR3: TGTGCCAGCAGCTTATTGGGGAGCCGCCAAGAGACCCAGTACTTC.

The chain has TRBV12-3 or TRBV12-4 and TRBJ2-7; 8 bases map to TRBD1. After removal of 4 bases from V and 2 bases from J, the junction contained 4 bases not matched to a gene. The CDR3 length is 14 residues. CDR3 amino acids: CASSWAGGTYEQYF. As DNA, the CDR3 is TGTGCCAGCAGTTGGGCAGGGGGCACCTACGAGCAGTACTTC.

The sample holds a few counts of this clonotype. The CDR3 coding sequence is TGTGCCAGCAGCTTTGGGCCGGGCCTCCAAACCTATGGCTACACCTTC. Its protein product is CASSFGPGLQTYGYTF. V and J are TRBV7-9 and TRBJ1-2; D is uncertain. From germline, CDR1 is SEHNR and CDR2 FQNEAQ (reference sequence). The CDR3 spans 16 residues. The V gene lost 3 bases and the J gene lost 4 bases, with 18 bases spanning the gap.

This chain joins TRBV7-2 and TRBJ2-6; D call uncertain. CDR1 SGHTA and CDR2 FQGNSA come from the germline V gene. V was shortened by 7 bases and J by 0 bases, with 13 bases between the two germline ends. The CDR3 is 16 amino acids. Written as DNA, the CDR3 is TGTGCCAGCAACTTTAGGTACGCCTCTGGGGCCAACGTCCTGACTTTC. Amino acids: CASNFRYASGANVLTF.

J is TRBJ2-1 and V is TRBV2; 10 bases align to TRBD2. With V trimmed by 5 bases and J by 5 bases, 9 bases remained unmatched. Germline V lookup: CDR1 SNHLY, CDR2 FYNNEI. The CDR3 contains 16 residues. The CDR3 coding sequence is TGTGCCAGCAGTAGAGGGTGGCTAGCGGGAGACAATGAGCAGTTCTTC. It specifies CASSRGWLAGDNEQFF.

The gene calls are TRBV15 and TRBJ2-3; D call uncertain. Trimming took 3 bases from V and 4 from J, leaving 8 bases between them. The CDR3 contains 13 residues. Germline-derived CDR1 and CDR2 are LNHNV and YYDKDF (reference sequence). The CDR3 DNA is TGTGCCACCAGCAGCAGAGACGCAGATACGCAGTATTTT. Its protein is CATSSRDADTQYF.

This sequence joins TRBV5-1 and TRBJ2-1, with 8 bases fitting TRBD2. With 1 base clipped from V and 3 bases from J, the junction kept 6 bases outside the gene matches. The germline V gene encodes CDR1 SGHRS and CDR2 YFSETQ. The CDR3 contains 16 residues. CDR3 in amino acids: CASSLIGRAVYNEQFF. CDR3 in DNA: TGCGCCAGCAGCTTGATCGGGAGGGCCGTCTACAATGAGCAGTTCTTC.

This clonotype turned up a few times. V and J are TRBV6-1 and TRBJ2-7; TRBD1 aligns across 8 bases. The V gene's germline CDR1 is MNHNS and CDR2 SASEGT. V lost 5 bases and J lost 3; bases outside the gene matches: 3. The CDR3 totals 13 residues. The CDR3 bases are TGTGCCAGCAGTCGGGACAGGATCTACGAGCAGTACTTC. It yields the protein CASSRDRIYEQYF.

The rearrangement links TRBV2 to TRBJ2-3, with 10 bases matching TRBD2. Germline lookup yields CDR1 SNHLY and CDR2 FYNNEI. CDR3 length: 18 amino acids. CDR3 region: CTFCSPGLAEKSTDTQYF. The CDR3 DNA sequence: TGTACCTTCTGTTCTCCCGGACTAGCGGAAAAATCCACAGATACGCAGTATTTT.

This chain links TRBV5-1 with TRBJ1-1; possible D gene TRBD1, 5 bases. The CDR3 is 12 amino acids. Germline V gene lookup returns CDR1 SGHRS and CDR2 YFSETQ. Trimming removed 3 bases at V and 7 bases at J, with 10 bases between. CDR3 amino acids: CASSSQGIEAFF. As DNA, the CDR3 is TGCGCCAGCAGCTCCCAGGGAATTGAAGCTTTCTTT.

The chain carries TRBV5-5 and TRBJ2-3; the D gene is possibly TRBD2 (6 bases). Trimming left V 2 bases short and J 1 base short, with 11 bases between. From germline, CDR1 is SGHKS and CDR2 YYEKEE (reference sequence). The CDR3 contains 15 residues. In DNA form, the CDR3 reads TGTGCCAGCAGCTTAAAAACGGGGGGCACAGATACGCAGTATTTT. It codes for CASSLKTGGTDTQYF.

This clonotype appeared many times. The chain couples TRBV6-5 to TRBJ2-6; D perhaps matches TRBD2 (5 bases). Trimming pared 0 bases from V and 1 base from J, leaving 13 bases between. This CDR3 spans 18 amino acids. CDR1 is MNHEY, CDR2 SVGAGI, per germline. CDR3 bases: TGTGCCAGCAGTTACTCGGACGGCAGGAGGTCTGGGGCCAACGTCCTGACTTTC. It codes for CASSYSDGRRSGANVLTF.

This clonotype showed up just a few times. The CDR3 loop is CASSIQGAGSGNTIYF. The DNA for the CDR3 is TGCGCCAGCAGCATCCAAGGGGCTGGCTCTGGAAACACCATATATTTT. This chain joins TRBV5-1 and TRBJ1-3; possibly TRBD1 for D (5 bases). The V and J ends lost 4 bases and 0 bases respectively, with 14 bases between them. The CDR3 sequence is 16 residues long. The germline gives CDR1 SGHRS, CDR2 YFSETQ.

This clonotype was seen ten or more times. The chain carries TRBV6-2 or TRBV6-3 and TRBJ1-5; D is undetermined. The V gene lost 7 bases and the J gene lost 4 bases, with 11 bases spanning the gap. This CDR3 has 13 amino acids. From germline, CDR1 is MNHEY and CDR2 SVGEGT. The CDR3 nucleotides read TGTGCCAGCACTTGGCAGCAGAATCAGCCCCAGCATTTT. Translation gives CASTWQQNQPQHF.

This clonotype was seen a handful of times. The V and J genes are TRBV13 and TRBJ2-3; 7 bases agree with TRBD2. The CDR3 has 17 residues. With V trimmed by 4 bases and J by 1 base, 11 bases remained unmatched. Germline V CDR1 and CDR2: PRHDT, FYEKMQ (reference sequence). The CDR3 DNA is TGTGCCAGCAGCTCACCTTCTAGCGGACGGGGCACAGATACGCAGTATTTT. Translating gives CASSSPSSGRGTDTQYF.

The table lists this clonotype with a few counts. This chain uses TRBV6-2 or TRBV6-3 with TRBJ2-1, with 12 bases aligning to TRBD1. Germline V lookup: CDR1 MNHEY, CDR2 SVGEGT. The V gene end was trimmed by 6 bases and the J gene end by 4 bases; junction bases not matched to a gene: 13. The CDR3 contains 18 residues. This CDR3 reads CASSPVPGQGARYNEQFF. CDR3 in DNA: TGTGCCAGCAGCCCCGTCCCGGGACAGGGGGCTAGGTACAATGAGCAGTTCTTC.

The rearrangement links TRBV10-3 to TRBJ2-7; 8 bases are shared with TRBD1. CDR1 and CDR2 (germline): ENHRY, SYGVKD. V lost 6 bases to trimming and J lost 2 bases; unmatched junction nucleotides: 12. This CDR3 spans 16 amino acids. DNA for the CDR3: TGTGCCATCAGGAATTATGGACAGGGTAGACCCTACGAGCAGTACTTC. Protein sequence: CAIRNYGQGRPYEQYF.

At least ten counts were recorded for this clonotype. The genes are TRBV6-6 and TRBJ1-3; D not certain. Germline loops: CDR1 MNHNY, CDR2 SVGAGI (reference sequence). The V end was cut by 6 bases, the J end by 2 bases, with 5 bases between. The CDR3 loop spans 12 amino acids. This chain's CDR3 is CASSPTGNTIYF. The CDR3, as DNA: TGTGCCAGCAGCCCTACTGGAAACACCATATATTTT.

The genes are TRBV7-2 and TRBJ2-1; tentative D call: TRBD2 (6 bases). Trimming stripped 2 bases from V and 6 bases from J, with 11 bases between. CDR3 length: 14 amino acids. Germline-derived CDR1 and CDR2 are SGHTA and FQGNSA. CDR3 protein: CASSLNWGVNEQFF. CDR3 coding DNA: TGTGCCAGCAGCTTAAATTGGGGGGTCAATGAGCAGTTCTTC.

This clonotype has just a few counts. V is TRBV30 and J is TRBJ2-5; 8 nucleotides match TRBD1. CDR3 length equals 15 residues. The V gene's germline CDR1 is GTSNPN and CDR2 SVGIG (reference sequence). Trimming removed 3 bases from V and 2 bases from J; junction bases left unmatched: 8. The CDR3 DNA reads TGTGCCTGGAGCCCTGGACAGGGCAAGCAAGAGACCCAGTACTTC. Translation: CAWSPGQGKQETQYF.

This clonotype was picked up a small number of times. The gene calls are TRBV4-1 and TRBJ1-2; 10 bases are a match to TRBD1. The CDR3 covers 18 residues. Looked up from germline, CDR1 is MGHRA and CDR2 is YSYEKL. The junction had 12 bases not matched to a gene; V was cut back by 3 bases and J by 2 bases. The CDR3 coding sequence is TGCGCCAGCAGCCATTCCTTTCGGGGGGGACAGGGGAACTATGGCTACACCTTC. Protein product: CASSHSFRGGQGNYGYTF.

The chain couples TRBV12-3 or TRBV12-4 to TRBJ1-2; 7 bases map to TRBD1. The V and J ends lost 5 bases and 4 bases, in that order; junction bases with no gene match: 4. The CDR3 spans 13 residues. The CDR3 protein is CASSDRVSYGYTF. The CDR3 DNA sequence: TGTGCCAGCAGTGACAGGGTTAGCTATGGCTACACCTTC.

The CDR3 region is CASSRGTERTSPLHF. CDR3 coding DNA: TGTGCCAGCAGCAGGGGAACAGAACGCACTTCACCCCTCCACTTT. The V gene is TRBV3-1, the J gene TRBJ1-6, with D possibly being TRBD1 (5 bases). CDR3 length equals 15 residues. Germline V gene sequence: CDR1 LGHDT, CDR2 YNNKEL (reference sequence). Trimming cost V 5 bases and J 9 bases, with 17 bases left between them.

This clonotype was counted a few times. J is TRBJ2-7 and V is TRBV4-3, with TRBD2 matching over 8 bases. This CDR3 is built from 16 residues. Germline V gene lookup returns CDR1 LGHNA and CDR2 YSLEER. Unmatched junction bases numbered 6, after V lost 1 base and J lost 1 base. Here the CDR3 reads CASSQVAGGVSYEQYF. The CDR3 DNA sequence: TGCGCCAGCAGCCAAGTCGCGGGAGGCGTTTCCTACGAGCAGTACTTC.

CDR3 sequence reads: CSASGDRLSYEQYF. The CDR3 nucleotides read TGCAGTGCCTCCGGGGACAGGCTATCCTACGAGCAGTACTTC. V and J are TRBV20-1 and TRBJ2-7, with 8 bases aligning to TRBD1. CDR1 is DFQATT and CDR2 is SNEGSKA in the germline V gene (reference sequence). The V gene end was trimmed by 6 bases and the J gene end by 1 base; junction bases not matched to a gene: 8. This CDR3 is 14 amino acids long.